One and the same sample provided the 27 T cell receptor beta chains below, sequenced in a study of high-grade serous ovarian cancer treatment subgroups. Produced via immunoSEQ multiplex PCR; TCRdb's table is partial and in-frame only. The sample has 4,500 to 6,000 clones, roughly 62% seen once. Tumor tissue was taken before any definitive surgery or chemotherapy was given. Sequences were obtained from tumor tissue. Receptor source: a human donor with high-grade serous ovarian cancer.

This clone came up once. This chain connects TRBV7-9 to TRBJ2-5; the D is unclear. Trimming took 1 base from V and 3 from J, leaving 12 bases between them. The CDR3 sequence is 15 residues long. In germline, CDR1 is SEHNR, CDR2 FQNEAQ (reference sequence). DNA of the CDR3: TGTGCCAGCAGCTTAGTTCAGTCCCCTGAAGAGACCCAGTACTTC. Its translation is CASSLVQSPEETQYF.

The V call is TRBV7-2, the J call TRBJ2-1; D gene unclear. CDR1 is SGHTA and CDR2 is FQGNSA in the germline V gene. The germline V and J ends were trimmed by 1 base and 7 bases, with 11 bases remaining between them. CDR3 size: 14 residues. Here the CDR3 reads CASSLVRQYNEQFF. The CDR3 nucleotides are TGTGCCAGCAGCTTAGTAAGGCAATATAATGAGCAGTTCTTC.

Only a few counts were recorded for this clone. The sample has other DNA sequences that encode this CDR3 too. The chain links TRBV2 to TRBJ1-4, with TRBD1 matching 8 bases. Germline CDR1 reads SNHLY; CDR2 reads FYNNEI. The length of the CDR3 is 15 residues. Trimming took 1 base from V and 6 from J; bases not matched to a gene: 4. The CDR3 DNA is TGTGCCAGCAGTGAAGGCAGGGGGCGAGATGAAAAACTGTTTTTT. This codes for CASSEGRGRDEKLFF. The variable domain in full, completed from reference TRBV2 and TRBJ1-4, reads EPEVTQTPSHQVTQMGQEVILRCVPISNHLYFYWYRQILGQKVEFLVSFYNNEISEKSEIFDDQFSVERPDGSNFTLKIRSTKLEDSAMYFCASSEGRGRDEKLFFGSGTQLSVL.

DNA of the CDR3: TGTGCCAGCAGCTTAGATCGGGGAGATTATGGCTACACCTTC. Its protein product is CASSLDRGDYGYTF. The chain employs TRBV13 and TRBJ1-2; no clear D. This CDR3 has 14 amino acids. Trimming left V 1 base short and J 5 bases short, with 11 bases between. Germline V gives CDR1 PRHDT, CDR2 FYEKMQ (reference sequence).

The chain joins TRBV4-1 to TRBJ2-7; 7 positions agree with TRBD2. Per germline, CDR1 MGHRA and CDR2 YSYEKL. This CDR3 contains 14 residues. With 2 bases clipped from V and 3 bases from J, the junction kept 4 bases outside the gene matches. CDR3 residues: CASSQKGGVYEQYF. CDR3 in DNA: TGCGCCAGCAGCCAAAAGGGAGGGGTCTACGAGCAGTACTTC.

This clone was found once. J is TRBJ1-5 and V is TRBV6-5; 7 bases align to TRBD1. The CDR3 extends over 13 amino acids. Germline CDR1 reads MNHEY; CDR2 reads SVGAGI. Unmatched junction bases numbered 5, after V lost 9 bases and J lost 3 bases. Here the CDR3 DNA reads TGTGCCAGTCAGGGACAGCCCAATCAGCCCCAGCATTTT. As protein: CASQGQPNQPQHF.

CDR3 in DNA: TGCGCCAGCAGCCAAGGTTTACGGGGGGGTCGGGATGAGCAGTTCTTC. This encodes CASSQGLRGGRDEQFF. The V and J genes are TRBV4-3 and TRBJ2-1; 8 bases are a match to TRBD2. V shed 1 base and J 8 bases; nucleotides not matched to a gene: 10. The germline V gene encodes CDR1 LGHNA and CDR2 YSLEER. This CDR3 is built from 16 residues.

The rearrangement uses TRBV7-8 and TRBJ2-2; 8 nucleotides match TRBD1. The J segment lost 4 bases and the V segment lost 6 bases, leaving 10 bases of the junction unmatched. From germline, CDR1 is SGHVS and CDR2 FQNEAQ. CDR3 length: 16 residues. The chain's CDR3 is CASSRQGTAATGELFF. The CDR3 bases are TGTGCCAGCAGTCGACAGGGGACCGCGGCCACCGGGGAGCTGTTTTTT. The full variable domain, in which reference TRBV7-8 and TRBJ2-2 provide the parts outside the CDR3, is GAGVSQSPRYKVAKRGQDVALRCDPISGHVSLFWYQQALGQGPEFLTYFQNEAQLDKSGLPSDRFFAERPEGSVSTLKIQRTQQEDSAVYLCASSRQGTAATGELFFGEGSRLTVL.

The genes are TRBV7-9 and TRBJ2-3; weak D call: TRBD1 (5 bases). The V end was cut by 2 bases, the J end by 5 bases, with 14 bases between. Germline V CDR1 and CDR2: SEHNR, FQNEAQ (reference sequence). This CDR3 is built from 15 residues. CDR3 sequence: CASSLIGAAGDTQYF. In DNA form, the CDR3 reads TGTGCCAGCAGCTTAATAGGGGCCGCCGGAGATACGCAGTATTTT.

J is TRBJ2-3 and V is TRBV4-1; D remains unclear. Germline V gives CDR1 MGHRA, CDR2 YSYEKL. The CDR3 is made up of 16 amino acids. V was pared by 0 bases and J by 6 bases, with 16 bases between. Written as DNA, the CDR3 is TGCGCCAGCAGCCAAGAAGTTGTAGCACCCTTCGATACGCAGTATTTT. Translated, it gives CASSQEVVAPFDTQYF.

The V gene is TRBV7-2, the J gene TRBJ2-1; 15 bases are a match to TRBD2. The CDR3 runs to 16 residues. Germline V gene lookup returns CDR1 SGHTA and CDR2 FQGNSA. V gave up 5 bases and J gave up 5 bases; unmatched junction bases: 4. CDR3 sequence: CASSRGLAGGDNEQFF. The CDR3 coding sequence is TGTGCCAGCAGCCGTGGACTAGCGGGGGGGGACAATGAGCAGTTCTTC.

A single count supports this clone. The J gene is TRBJ1-1, the V gene TRBV7-2; D uncertain. With 2 bases removed from V and 0 bases from J, the gap between germline ends came to 7 bases. CDR1 is SGHTA, CDR2 FQGNSA, per germline. The CDR3 length is 14 residues. In DNA, the CDR3 is TGTGCCAGCAGCTTACAGTCTCTGAACACTGAAGCTTTCTTT. Its translation: CASSLQSLNTEAFF.

This clone is deemed medium-sized. The V and J genes are TRBV5-1 and TRBJ1-4, with a possible D match to TRBD1 (5 bases). CDR3 length: 14 amino acids. CDR1 and CDR2 (germline): SGHRS, YFSETQ. Trimming took 5 bases from V and 7 from J, leaving 15 bases between them. CDR3 bases: TGCGCCAGCAGTCCGACCACACAGGTTGAAAAACTGTTTTTT. This codes for CASSPTTQVEKLFF.

The chain employs TRBV6-1 and TRBJ1-3; D uncertain. The ends were cut back, 6 bases at V and 0 bases at J, with 6 bases in the middle. This CDR3 contains 13 residues. Germline V gene lookup returns CDR1 MNHNS and CDR2 SASEGT. The CDR3 reads CASRTSSGNTIYF. The DNA of the CDR3 is TGTGCCAGCAGAACCAGCTCTGGAAACACCATATATTTT.

The chain couples TRBV7-9 to TRBJ2-1; unclear D gene. The germline V gene encodes CDR1 SEHNR and CDR2 FQNEAQ (reference sequence). The CDR3 consists of 13 residues. The V end lost 3 bases, the J end lost 7 bases, and 10 bases lay between the germline ends. DNA of the CDR3: TGTGCCAGCAGCTTGGTCCCCAGTAATGAGCAGTTCTTC. The encoded protein is CASSLVPSNEQFF.

V and J are TRBV10-2 and TRBJ2-6, with TRBD1 identical over 9 bases. This CDR3 spans 17 amino acids. Trimming at V came to 0 bases and at J to 3 bases, leaving 3 bases not matched to a gene. Germline lookup yields CDR1 WSHSY and CDR2 SAAADI. CDR3 in amino acids: CASSESRTGVGANVLTF. CDR3 DNA: TGCGCCAGCAGTGAGTCGCGGACAGGGGTTGGGGCCAACGTCCTGACTTTC.

The table lists this clone with a few counts. V is TRBV5-4 and J is TRBJ1-1, with D perhaps TRBD1 (5 bases). Germline loops: CDR1 SGHNT, CDR2 YYREEE (reference sequence). CDR3 length equals 14 residues. Trimming removed 4 bases from V and 1 base from J, with 11 bases in between. DNA for the CDR3: TGTGCCAGCAGCGGAGGTAGGGGGAACACTGAAGCTTTCTTT. It translates to CASSGGRGNTEAFF.

The chain links TRBV30 to TRBJ1-2; D uncertain. The CDR3 sequence is 13 residues long. With 3 bases removed from V and 0 bases from J, the gap between germline ends came to 8 bases. Per germline, CDR1 GTSNPN and CDR2 SVGIG (reference sequence). CDR3 in amino acids: CAWRPGANYGYTF. The CDR3 nucleotides are TGTGCCTGGAGACCCGGCGCTAACTATGGCTACACCTTC.

The chain uses TRBV7-2 and TRBJ1-1, with D perhaps matching TRBD1 (6 bases). The germline gives CDR1 SGHTA, CDR2 FQGNSA. The CDR3 has 14 amino acids. V was cut by 3 bases and J by 1 base, with 9 bases left in between. The CDR3 protein is CASSLSTGNTEAFF. The CDR3 bases are TGTGCCAGCAGCTTGTCGACAGGGAACACTGAAGCTTTCTTT. The complete variable domain, with remaining parts taken from reference TRBV7-2 and TRBJ1-1, reads GAGVSQSPSNKVTEKGKDVELRCDPISGHTALYWYRQSLGQGLEFLIYFQGNSAPDKSGLPSDRFSAERTGGSVSTLTIQRTQQEDSAVYLCASSLSTGNTEAFFGQGTRLTVV.

This clone was counted only a few times. The chain has TRBV15 and TRBJ1-4; 7 nucleotides align to TRBD1. J was trimmed by 6 bases and V by 3 bases; bases with no gene match: 13. The germline gives CDR1 LNHNV, CDR2 YYDKDF (reference sequence). The CDR3 consists of 17 residues. The CDR3, as DNA: TGTGCCACCAGCAGCAGTTTTCAGGGGCAGGGGGATGAAAAACTGTTTTTT. Protein sequence: CATSSSFQGQGDEKLFF.

The chain has TRBV28 and TRBJ1-2; weak D call: TRBD1 (6 bases). Between the trimmed V and J ends, which lost 7 bases and 0 bases, there was a span of 12 bases. The CDR3 has 14 residues. Germline CDR1 reads MDHEN; CDR2 reads SYDVKM. The DNA for the CDR3 is TGTGCCAGCATGGGGACAACAGCTAACTATGGCTACACCTTC. Its protein is CASMGTTANYGYTF.

The gene calls are TRBV6-5 and TRBJ1-3, with unresolved D. In germline, CDR1 is MNHEY, CDR2 SVGAGI. V gave up 6 bases and J gave up 4 bases, with 4 bases separating them. The CDR3 totals 11 residues. The CDR3 bases are TGTGCCAGCAGCAGGGGAAACACCATATATTTT. Its translation: CASSRGNTIYF.

The chain links TRBV6-6 to TRBJ2-2, with a weak D call TRBD1 (7 bases). The CDR3 covers 16 residues. V lost 0 bases to trimming and J lost 6 bases, with 14 bases between them. The germline gives CDR1 MNHNY, CDR2 SVGAGI (reference sequence). CDR3 in DNA: TGTGCCAGCAGTTACTCGGAGGGGGCGAGGGCCGGGGAGCTGTTTTTT. It specifies CASSYSEGARAGELFF.

This clone was observed once. This rearrangement joins TRBV7-2 to TRBJ1-5; D is possibly TRBD1 (5 bases). Germline CDR1 and CDR2: SGHTA and FQGNSA. The CDR3 is 15 amino acids. Between the trimmed V and J ends, which lost 3 bases and 2 bases, there was a span of 11 bases. The CDR3 protein is CASSFKEGGNQPQHF. In DNA, the CDR3 is TGTGCCAGCAGCTTTAAGGAAGGGGGCAATCAGCCCCAGCATTTT.

This clone has a handful of counts. The rearrangement uses TRBV10-3 and TRBJ1-5, with a weak D call TRBD1 (5 bases). The CDR3 covers 14 residues. Trimming left V 10 bases short and J 0 bases short, with 13 bases between. Germline CDR1 and CDR2: ENHRY and SYGVKD. CDR3 bases: TGTGCCACTGGGGCCGAGGGTAGCAATCAGCCCCAGCATTTT. Amino acid sequence: CATGAEGSNQPQHF.

The rearrangement uses TRBV7-9 and TRBJ1-1; D unclear. This CDR3 has 11 residues. Trimming removed 1 base from V and 7 bases from J, with 4 bases in between. CDR1 and CDR2 (germline): SEHNR, FQNEAQ (reference sequence). The CDR3, as DNA: TGTGCCAGCAGCTTAGGGCATGAAGCTTTCTTT. It encodes CASSLGHEAFF.

This clone was seen more than once but under ten times. This chain joins TRBV6-5 and TRBJ1-5, with TRBD1 matching over 7 bases. After removal of 6 bases from V and 5 bases from J, the junction contained 10 bases not matched to a gene. Germline V gene lookup returns CDR1 MNHEY and CDR2 SVGAGI. The CDR3 spans 15 residues. CDR3 sequence (DNA): TGTGCCAGCAGCCGGATAGGACAGGCGTATCAGCCCCAGCATTTT. This encodes CASSRIGQAYQPQHF.